These 21 T cell receptor beta chains were all obtained from the same sample, sequenced in a study of blood T cell repertoires in COVID-19. The protocol was immunoSEQ multiplex PCR, while the TCRdb copy is restricted to in-frame clones and leaves out a portion. This sample yields fewer than 150,000 clones, of which 88% are seen a single time; 0.88% belongs to the top ten. The sample taken for sequencing was peripheral blood. These receptors came from a woman aged 45-65 years with active or convalescent COVID-19.

The rearrangement links TRBV3-1 (or the pseudogene TRBV3-2) to TRBJ1-6; D is ambiguous. Germline V gives CDR1 LGHDT, CDR2 YNNKEL (reference sequence). The length of the CDR3 is 14 residues. Trimming removed 0 bases at V and 8 bases at J, with 8 bases between. CDR3 in DNA: TGTGCCAGCAGCCAAGAGGTAGCGGATTCACCCCTCCACTTT. Protein product: CASSQEVADSPLHF.

V gene TRBV7-2 combines with J gene TRBJ2-7; TRBD2 matches at 8 bases. The CDR3 is 16 amino acids. J lost 2 bases, V lost 2 bases, and 8 bases had no gene match. Germline CDR1 SGHTA, CDR2 FQGNSA. The CDR3 loop reads CASSLSGGLATYEQYF. The CDR3 coding sequence is TGTGCCAGCAGCTTAAGTGGAGGACTAGCTACCTACGAGCAGTACTTC.

V and J are TRBV2 and TRBJ2-7; the match to TRBD1 covers 7 bases. The CDR3 runs 13 residues. Germline values: CDR1 SNHLY, CDR2 FYNNEI. Trimming at V came to 4 bases and at J to 5 bases, leaving 5 bases not matched to a gene. The CDR3 bases are TGTGCCAGCAGTGGACAGGGATGGGACGAGCAGTACTTC. This sequence encodes CASSGQGWDEQYF.

J is TRBJ2-7 and V is TRBV7-8; TRBD1 matches 9 bases. J was trimmed by 1 base and V by 5 bases; bases with no gene match: 15. The CDR3 has 18 amino acids. Germline assignment: CDR1 SGHVS and CDR2 FQNEAQ. This chain's CDR3 is CASSQLRQGGPISYEQYF. The CDR3 DNA reads TGTGCCAGCAGCCAACTTCGACAGGGGGGCCCTATTTCCTACGAGCAGTACTTC.

V gene TRBV18 combines with J gene TRBJ2-1; perhaps TRBD1 as D (6 bases). CDR3 length: 15 residues. V was clipped by 3 bases and J by 5 bases, with 14 bases between them. Germline V gene data show CDR1 as KGHSH and CDR2 as LQKENI. CDR3: CASSPWDTTDNEQFF. The CDR3 DNA reads as TGTGCCAGCTCACCTTGGGACACCACCGACAATGAGCAGTTCTTC.

The J gene is TRBJ2-7, the V gene TRBV9; 8 nucleotides match TRBD1. Trimming took 3 bases from V and 2 from J; bases not matched to a gene: 10. CDR1 and CDR2 (germline): SGDLS, YYNGEE. CDR3 length: 16 amino acids. This CDR3 is CASSETPGTGTYEQYF. DNA for the CDR3: TGTGCCAGCAGCGAAACCCCCGGGACAGGAACCTACGAGCAGTACTTC. Complete variable domain (other parts from reference TRBV9 and TRBJ2-7): DSGVTQTPKHLITATGQRVTLRCSPRSGDLSVYWYQQSLDQGLQFLIQYYNGEERAKGNILERFSAQQFPDLHSELNLSSLELGDSALYFCASSETPGTGTYEQYFGPGTRLTVT.

This sequence joins TRBV4-3 and TRBJ1-2, with 7 bases matching TRBD1. The germline CDR1 and CDR2 sequences are LGHNA and YSLEER. CDR3 size: 15 residues. The J segment lost 5 bases and the V segment lost 0 bases, leaving 6 bases of the junction unmatched. The CDR3 DNA is TGCGCCAGCAGCCAAGAACTCCAGGGGGGTTATGGCTACACCTTC. Amino acids: CASSQELQGGYGYTF.

This chain links TRBV9 with TRBJ1-5, with TRBD1 matching 8 bases. The CDR3 consists of 14 residues. V dropped 4 bases and J dropped 2; count of bases not matched to a gene: 2. Germline CDR1 and CDR2: SGDLS and YYNGEE. CDR3 DNA sequence: TGTGCCAGCAGCCCGGGACAGGGCAATCAGCCCCAGCATTTT. Protein sequence: CASSPGQGNQPQHF.

V gene TRBV6-5 combines with J gene TRBJ2-3; a weak D match, TRBD1 (6 bases). CDR1 is MNHEY, CDR2 SVGAGI, per germline. The CDR3 loop spans 15 amino acids. Trimming left V 6 bases short and J 0 bases short, with 13 bases between. In nucleotides, the CDR3 is TGTGCCAGCAGACAGGGTAGGGGTAGCACAGATACGCAGTATTTT. Amino acid sequence: CASRQGRGSTDTQYF.

The rearrangement joins TRBV27 to TRBJ1-2; maybe TRBD1 (5 bases). This CDR3 is 13 amino acids long. In germline, CDR1 is MNHEY, CDR2 SMNVEV (reference sequence). Trimming took off 5 bases at V and 4 bases at J, with 11 bases between the two ends. The CDR3 region is CASSRGNRYGYTF. In nucleotides, the CDR3 is TGTGCCAGCAGTCGGGGGAACCGCTATGGCTACACCTTC.

V usage is TRBV19 and J usage is TRBJ1-1, with D possibly TRBD1 on 6 matching bases. V was clipped by 1 base and J by 5 bases, with 8 bases between them. The CDR3 loop spans 13 amino acids. Germline CDR1 reads LNHDA; CDR2 reads SQIVND (reference sequence). The CDR3 sequence: CASSIATGTEAFF. CDR3 nucleotide sequence: TGTGCCAGTAGTATAGCCACAGGGACTGAAGCTTTCTTT.

The chain recombines TRBV28 with TRBJ2-7, with 7 positions matching TRBD1. The CDR3 runs to 14 residues. With V trimmed by 4 bases and J by 6 bases, 9 bases remained unmatched. Germline CDR1 reads MDHEN; CDR2 reads SYDVKM. The CDR3 nucleotides are TGTGCCAGCAGTTCATCCGGGACAGACCTCGAGCAGTACTTC. It is translated as CASSSSGTDLEQYF.

V usage is TRBV28 and J usage is TRBJ2-2; 9 nucleotides agree with TRBD2. Looked up from germline, CDR1 is MDHEN and CDR2 is SYDVKM. V was clipped by 4 bases and J by 5 bases; unmatched bases: 5. The CDR3 is 15 residues long. The CDR3 loop reads CASSWDSGSTGELFF. The CDR3 bases are TGTGCCAGCAGTTGGGATAGCGGGAGTACCGGGGAGCTGTTTTTT.

For the CDR3, the DNA is TGTGCCAGCAGTTTATGGGGCAGCTCTTCCGCACTCGAGCAGTTCTTC. This translates into CASSLWGSSSALEQFF. V and J are TRBV27 and TRBJ2-1; D might be TRBD1 (5 bases). This CDR3 is built from 16 residues. The V gene's germline CDR1 is MNHEY and CDR2 SMNVEV (reference sequence). V lost 1 base, J lost 10 bases, and 20 bases lay in between.

The rearrangement links TRBV5-6 to TRBJ2-2; TRBD2 might be the D (6 bases). Germline V CDR1 and CDR2: SGHDT, YYEEEE. V was pared by 4 bases and J by 1 base, with 14 bases between. The CDR3 spans 16 residues. CDR3 region: CASSQPGLLNTGELFF. The CDR3 DNA reads TGTGCCAGCAGCCAACCGGGACTTTTGAACACCGGGGAGCTGTTTTTT. Full variable domain (rest looked up from reference TRBV5-6 and TRBJ2-2): DAGVTQSPTHLIKTRGQQVTLRCSPKSGHDTVSWYQQALGQGPQFIFQYYEEEERQRGNFPDRFSGHQFPNYSSELNVNALLLGDSALYLCASSQPGLLNTGELFFGEGSRLTVL.

This sequence joins TRBV5-8 and TRBJ1-3; possible D gene TRBD1, 6 bases. V lost 2 bases, J lost 8 bases, and 14 bases lay in between. CDR3 size: 14 residues. CDR1 is SGHTS, CDR2 YDEGEE, per germline. CDR3 region: CASSFGGARDTIYF. The CDR3 DNA reads TGTGCCAGCAGCTTCGGGGGGGCTAGAGACACCATATATTTT.

The chain joins TRBV2 to TRBJ1-2; 7 bases are shared with TRBD1. The CDR3 covers 13 residues. The trim removed 8 bases at V and 7 bases at J, leaving 10 bases unmatched. Per the germline V gene, CDR1 is SNHLY and CDR2 is FYNNEI. DNA of the CDR3: TGTGCCAGCGAAGATGACAGGGTCTGTGGCTACACCTTC. Translating gives CASEDDRVCGYTF.

This clone was detected only once. The chain couples TRBV28 to TRBJ2-7, with D maybe TRBD1 (6 bases). This CDR3 has 14 residues. Trimming stripped 2 bases from V and 3 bases from J, with 11 bases between. The germline CDR1 and CDR2 sequences are MDHEN and SYDVKM. CDR3: CASSLGRGVYEQYF. The CDR3 bases are TGTGCCAGCAGTTTAGGCAGGGGAGTCTACGAGCAGTACTTC.

The chain is built from TRBV12-3 or TRBV12-4 and TRBJ2-1; 11 bases map to TRBD2. With V trimmed by 8 bases and J by 9 bases, 6 bases remained unmatched. CDR3 length: 13 amino acids. Here the CDR3 reads CASGLAGGSEQFF. The DNA of the CDR3 is TGTGCCAGCGGGTTAGCGGGAGGGTCTGAGCAGTTCTTC.

As to this clone: At one of its ends the junction is not consistent with the germline gene, which may arise from a read error. The CDR3 protein is CASSLWGGTGDDF. DNA for the CDR3: TGTGCCAGCAGCTTATGGGGGGGGACAGGGGACGATTTT. The chain joins TRBV11-3 to TRBJ1-3, with 10 positions matching TRBD1. This CDR3 region has 13 residues. Germline loops: CDR1 SGHNT, CDR2 YENEEA.

V is TRBV27 and J is TRBJ2-3; TRBD1 might be the D (6 bases). Trimming took off 6 bases at V and 2 bases at J, with 18 bases between the two ends. This CDR3 is 16 amino acids long. Per the germline V gene, CDR1 is MNHEY and CDR2 is SMNVEV (reference sequence). Here the CDR3 DNA reads TGTGCCAGCAGAGCGCCGAGGGGGTCATACACAGATACGCAGTATTTT. Translated: CASRAPRGSYTDTQYF.